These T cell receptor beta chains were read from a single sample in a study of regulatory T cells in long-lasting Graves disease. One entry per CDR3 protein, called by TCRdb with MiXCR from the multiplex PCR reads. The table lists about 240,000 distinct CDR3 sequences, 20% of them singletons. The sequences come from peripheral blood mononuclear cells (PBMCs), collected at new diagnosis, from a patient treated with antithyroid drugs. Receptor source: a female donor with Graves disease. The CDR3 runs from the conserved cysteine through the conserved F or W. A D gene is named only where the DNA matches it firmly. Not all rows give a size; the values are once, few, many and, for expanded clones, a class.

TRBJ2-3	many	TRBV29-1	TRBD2	TGCAGCGTTGACGGGGGGTCAGATACGCAGTATTTT	CSVDGGSDTQYF
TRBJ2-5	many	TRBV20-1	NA	TGCAGTGCTAGAGATCAGTACATACAAGAGACCCAGTACTTC	CSARDQYIQETQYF
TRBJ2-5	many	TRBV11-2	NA	TGTGCCAGCAGCCCTCAGGGGTCATCGGAGACCCAGTACTTC	CASSPQGSSETQYF
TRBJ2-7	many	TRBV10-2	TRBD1	TGCGCCAGCAGTCGGACAGGGACCTACGAGCAGTACTTC	CASSRTGTYEQYF
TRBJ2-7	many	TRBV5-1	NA	TGCGCCAGCAGCTTCGGGGACTACGAGCAGTACTTC	CASSFGDYEQYF
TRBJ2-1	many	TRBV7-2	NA	TGTGCCAGCAGCTTAACCCGGGACCCGGCGCTCTTC	CASSLTRDPALF
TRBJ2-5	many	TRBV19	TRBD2	TGTGCCAGTAGCCAGACTAGCGGGGGGGCCTTGGAAGAGACCCAGTACTTC	CASSQTSGGALEETQYF
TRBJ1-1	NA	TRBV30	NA	TGTGCCTGGAGCATTTCCAGGGCTACTGAAGCTTTCTTT	CAWSISRATEAFF
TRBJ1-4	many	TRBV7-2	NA	TGTGCCAGCAGAGAGAACCGAGGTGAAAAACTGTTTTTT	CASRENRGEKLFF
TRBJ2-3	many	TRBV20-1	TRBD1	TGCAGTGCTAGAGACCCCGGGACAGGGAAATCGGATACGCAGTATTTT	CSARDPGTGKSDTQYF
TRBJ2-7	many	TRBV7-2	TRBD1	TGCGCCAGCAGCCCGGACAGGGGGGGCTACGAGCAGTACTTC	CASSPDRGGYEQYF
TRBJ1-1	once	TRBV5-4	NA	TGTGCCAGCAAGCCCGGCAGAGATATGAACACTGAAGCTTTCTTT	CASKPGRDMNTEAFF
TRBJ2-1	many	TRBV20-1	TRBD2	TGCAGTGCTACATTAACTAGCGGGCCCTACAATGAGCAGTTCTTC	CSATLTSGPYNEQFF
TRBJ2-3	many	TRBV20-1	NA	TGCAGTGCTAGATCCACCCGCACAGATACGCAGTATTTT	CSARSTRTDTQYF
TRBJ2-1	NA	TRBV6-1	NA	TGTGCCAGCGACACCGGGGGGCTGGGGGTTGAGCAGTTCTTC	CASDTGGLGVEQFF
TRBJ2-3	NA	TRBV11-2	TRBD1	TGTGCCAGCAGCCGCGGGACAGGGGCAGATACGCAGTATTTT	CASSRGTGADTQYF
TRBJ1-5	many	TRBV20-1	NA	TGCAGTGCTAGACGAGGGTTTCGCGATCAGCCCCAGCATTTT	CSARRGFRDQPQHF
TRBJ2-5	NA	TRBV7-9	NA	TGTGCCAGCAGCTCCCGGTGGGAACAAGAGACCCAGTACTTC	CASSSRWEQETQYF
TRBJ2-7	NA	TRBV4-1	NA	TGCGCCAGCAGCCAAGAGGAGCTATCAACCTACGAGCAGTACTTC	CASSQEELSTYEQYF
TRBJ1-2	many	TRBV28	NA	TGTGCCAGCAGTCAAACCTATGGCTACACCTTC	CASSQTYGYTF
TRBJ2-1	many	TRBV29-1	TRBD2	TGCAGCGTTGAAGGCCTAGCGGGTACCTACAATGAGCAGTTCTTC	CSVEGLAGTYNEQFF
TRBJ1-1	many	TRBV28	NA	TGTGCCAGCAGTTTATTAGGGACACACGGCAACACTGAAGCTTTCTTT	CASSLLGTHGNTEAFF
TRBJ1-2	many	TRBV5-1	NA	TGCGCCAGCAGCTTCACAGGGTCTGATGGCTACACCTTC	CASSFTGSDGYTF
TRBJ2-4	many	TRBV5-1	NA	TGCGCCAGCAGGGGGGCTGGAGGGGACAAAAACATTCAGTACTTC	CASRGAGGDKNIQYF
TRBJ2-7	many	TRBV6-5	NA	TGTGCCAGCAGTTACTCGAGCCAGGGCGGCGAGCAGTACTTC	CASSYSSQGGEQYF
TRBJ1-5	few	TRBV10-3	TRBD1	TGTGCCATCAGTGGACAGGGGGAGAATCAGCCCCAGCATTTT	CAISGQGENQPQHF
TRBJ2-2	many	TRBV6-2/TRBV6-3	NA	TGTGCCAGCAGTTACGAAGGACGGACCACCGGGGAGCTGTTTTTT	CASSYEGRTTGELFF
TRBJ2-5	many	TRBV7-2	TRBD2	TGTGCCAGCAGCTTAGGAGGACTAGGGTTACTCCAAGAGACCCAGTACTTC	CASSLGGLGLLQETQYF
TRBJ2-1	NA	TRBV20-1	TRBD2	TGCAGTGCTAGAGGGGGGACTAGCGGGAGCTCCTACAATGAGCAGTTCTTC	CSARGGTSGSSYNEQFF
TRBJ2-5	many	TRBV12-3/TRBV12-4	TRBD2	TGTGCCAGCAGTTTCTCTAGCGGGGAAGAGACCCAGTACTTC	CASSFSSGEETQYF
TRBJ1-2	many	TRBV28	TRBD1	TGTGCCAGCAGACCTACAGGGGAGGGCTATGGCTACACCTTC	CASRPTGEGYGYTF
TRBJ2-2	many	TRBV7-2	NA	TGTGCCAGCAGCGAAAGTCAGACGAACACCGGGGAGCTGTTTTTT	CASSESQTNTGELFF
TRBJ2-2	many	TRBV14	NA	TGTGCCAGCAGCAGAGCGCAGAACACCGGGGAGCTGTTTTTT	CASSRAQNTGELFF
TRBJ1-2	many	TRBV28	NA	TGTGCCAGCAGTATCCCGGGACAAAGTTGGTATGGCTACACCTTC	CASSIPGQSWYGYTF
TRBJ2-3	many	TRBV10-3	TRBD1	TGTGCCATCAGTGAGAACAGGGGAAGGACAGATACGCAGTATTTT	CAISENRGRTDTQYF
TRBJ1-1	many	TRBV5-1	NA	TGCGCCAGCAGCTTACCCCGGGACACGGGTGAAGCTTTCTTT	CASSLPRDTGEAFF
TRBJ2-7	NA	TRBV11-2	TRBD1	TGTGCCAGCAGCTTGGGCCCGGGACAGGGTCTCTACGAGCAGTACTTC	CASSLGPGQGLYEQYF
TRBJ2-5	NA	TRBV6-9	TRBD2	TGTCCCAGCAGTTCAGGACTAGCCGAAGAGACCCAGTACTTC	CPSSSGLAEETQYF
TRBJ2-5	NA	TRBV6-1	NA	TGTGCCACTCGCGGGTCCGATCAAGAGACCCAGTACTTC	CATRGSDQETQYF
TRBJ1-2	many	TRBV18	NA	TGTGCCAGCTCACCAGCCAGGGCTGAGGGCTACACCTTC	CASSPARAEGYTF
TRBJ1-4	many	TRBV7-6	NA	TGTGCCAGCAGCTTAGTGGGGACCGGTAATGAAAAACTGTTTTTT	CASSLVGTGNEKLFF
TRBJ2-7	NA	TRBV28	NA	TGTGCCAGCAGTGCACCCGGGCCGGGTTTGGGCTACGGGCAGTACTTC	CASSAPGPGLGYGQYF
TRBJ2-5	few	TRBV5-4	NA	TGTGCCAGCAGCTTGGAGTCAGGGCGGGCCGAGACCCAGTACTTC	CASSLESGRAETQYF
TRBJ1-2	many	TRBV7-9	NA	TGTGCCAGCAGCTTAGCGGCAGCTAACTATGGCTACACCTTC	CASSLAAANYGYTF
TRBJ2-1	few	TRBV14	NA	TGTGCCAGCAGCCCGACTAGATTTTATGAGCAGTTCTTC	CASSPTRFYEQFF
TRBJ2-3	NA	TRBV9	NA	TGTGCCAGCAGCGTAGAACCCCGGGGCCGGGGAGATACGCAGTATTTT	CASSVEPRGRGDTQYF
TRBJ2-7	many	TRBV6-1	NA	TGTGCCAGCAGTACCAGCCATACCAACTACGAGCAGTACTTC	CASSTSHTNYEQYF
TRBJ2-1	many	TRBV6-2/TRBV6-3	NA	TGTGCCAGCAGTTCGGGCGCTAGCCCAGGGGCCTACAATGAGCAGTTCTTC	CASSSGASPGAYNEQFF